The 31 T cell receptor beta chains in this list originate from one sample, sequenced in a study of Japanese encephalitis immunity and Zika vaccine responses. MiXCR was run by TCRdb on the 5' RACE reads, yielding one entry per CDR3 protein. The table shows over 130 distinct CDR3 sequences, with roughly a tenth occurring only once. CFSE-labeled PBMCs were cultured about 6 days with peptide pools, each at 0.9 to 1 ug/mL. Proliferating CD4 T cells were sorted unfixed as live CD56-CD19-CD16-CD3+CD4+ CFSE-low cells. The input for sequencing was antigen-activated CD4+ T cells from blood, cultured, taken during a Zika inactivated vaccine study. These receptor sequences come from an adult woman who received an inactivated Zika virus vaccine.

This clonotype is categorized as large (0.1 to 1%). The chain carries TRBV19 and TRBJ1-4, with D possibly being TRBD1 (6 bases). The germline V and J ends were trimmed by 7 bases and 5 bases, with 17 bases remaining between them. Germline loops: CDR1 LNHDA, CDR2 SQIVND (reference sequence). The CDR3 has 15 amino acids. CDR3: CASTLRTDENEKLFF. CDR3 sequence (DNA): TGTGCCAGTACCTTGAGGACAGATGAAAATGAAAAACTGTTTTTT. Looking up the rest from reference TRBV19 and TRBJ1-4 gives the full variable domain: DGGITQSPKYLFRKEGQNVTLSCEQNLNHDAMYWYRQDPGQGLRLIYYSQIVNDFQKGDIAEGYSVSREKKESFPLTVTSAQKNPTAFYLCASTLRTDENEKLFFGSGTQLSVL.

This clonotype is termed hyperexpanded. This chain connects TRBV28 to TRBJ1-6; D call uncertain. This CDR3 has 13 residues. Trimming took 5 bases from V and 5 from J, leaving 7 bases between them. The germline gives CDR1 MDHEN, CDR2 SYDVKM. The CDR3 spells CASSPGDNSPLHF. The CDR3 bases are TGTGCCAGCAGTCCCGGGGATAATTCACCCCTCCACTTT. Full variable domain (outside the CDR3, taken from reference TRBV28 and TRBJ1-6): DVKVTQSSRYLVKRTGEKVFLECVQDMDHENMFWYRQDPGLGLRLIYFSYDVKMKEKGDIPEGYSVSREKKERFSLILESASTNQTSMYLCASSPGDNSPLHFGNGTRLTVT.

By frequency in the sample, this clonotype is medium-sized. The chain links TRBV7-9 to TRBJ1-4, with TRBD1 as a possible D gene (5 bases). There are 15 residues in the CDR3. Trimming shortened V by 5 bases and J by 8 bases, and 18 bases separated the two germline ends. Germline assignment: CDR1 SEHNR and CDR2 FQNEAQ (reference sequence). CDR3 residues: CASSLGTDNTEKLFF. Written as DNA, the CDR3 is TGTGCCAGCAGCCTCGGGACCGACAATACGGAAAAACTGTTTTTT.

Sample share makes this clonotype medium-sized (0.01 to 0.1%). The rearrangement uses TRBV20-1 and TRBJ2-5; 8 bases map to TRBD2. V lost 3 bases, J lost 1 base, and 1 base stayed unmatched. Per germline, CDR1 DFQATT and CDR2 SNEGSKA (reference sequence). This CDR3 is 13 amino acids long. In DNA form, the CDR3 reads TGCAGTGCTAGCGGGGGGGCCCAAGAGACCCAGTACTTC. Protein sequence: CSASGGAQETQYF.

The rearrangement joins TRBV12-3 or TRBV12-4 to TRBJ1-1; weak D call: TRBD1 (5 bases). V was trimmed by 5 bases and J by 1 base, leaving 11 bases between them. The CDR3 is made up of 14 amino acids. CDR3 bases: TGTGCCAGCAGTCGGGGGATTTGGAACACTGAAGCTTTCTTT. Translated, it gives CASSRGIWNTEAFF.

By sample fraction, this clonotype is large. The V and J genes are TRBV6-2 or TRBV6-3 and TRBJ2-3; perhaps TRBD2 as D (5 bases). The CDR3 has 14 residues. Germline loops: CDR1 MNHEY, CDR2 SVGEGT. Trimming took 2 bases from V and 6 from J, leaving 12 bases between them. CDR3 region: CASSYNLASDTQYF. CDR3 sequence (DNA): TGTGCCAGCAGTTACAATCTAGCCTCCGATACGCAGTATTTT.

This clonotype is large. CDR3 protein: CASSEGTARRGYTF. The CDR3 DNA follows: TGTGCCAGCAGTGAAGGGACGGCCCGCCGTGGCTACACCTTC. The J gene is TRBJ1-2, the V gene TRBV2, with D hard to call. Between the trimmed V and J ends, which lost 1 base and 7 bases, there was a span of 13 bases. Germline values: CDR1 SNHLY, CDR2 FYNNEI. The CDR3 runs 14 residues. Full variable domain (rest looked up from reference TRBV2 and TRBJ1-2): EPEVTQTPSHQVTQMGQEVILRCVPISNHLYFYWYRQILGQKVEFLVSFYNNEISEKSEIFDDQFSVERPDGSNFTLKIRSTKLEDSAMYFCASSEGTARRGYTFGSGTRLTVV.

In its sample, this clonotype is large. The rearrangement uses TRBV6-2 or TRBV6-3 and TRBJ2-2, with 14 bases identical to TRBD2. CDR3 length equals 15 residues. Germline V gene data show CDR1 as MNHEY and CDR2 as SVGEGT. Unmatched junction bases numbered 6, after V lost 8 bases and J lost 7 bases. The CDR3 region has the DNA TGTGCCAGCGCGGGACTAGCGGGGGCGAGCGGGGAGCTGTTTTTT. Amino acid sequence: CASAGLAGASGELFF.

This clonotype is deemed medium-sized. The J gene is TRBJ2-7, the V gene TRBV19; D is perhaps TRBD2 (5 bases). CDR1 is LNHDA and CDR2 is SQIVND in the germline V gene (reference sequence). This CDR3 has 12 residues. V dropped 8 bases and J dropped 2 bases, with 10 bases sitting between them. CDR3 nucleotides: TGTGCCAGTGGACTCTCAGCCTACGAGCAGTACTTC. Translation gives CASGLSAYEQYF.

This clonotype is labeled large. The chain employs TRBV12-3 or TRBV12-4 and TRBJ1-2; D is perhaps TRBD1 (5 bases). Trimming pared 3 bases from V and 4 bases from J, leaving 15 bases between. The CDR3 is made up of 15 amino acids. The CDR3 nucleotides read TGTGCCAGCAGTTTGGGGGACCCCAGGGTCTATGGCTACACCTTC. Its protein is CASSLGDPRVYGYTF.

Sample share makes this clonotype large. This chain links TRBV6-1 with TRBJ1-2, with D perhaps matching TRBD1 (5 bases). Looked up from germline, CDR1 is MNHNS and CDR2 is SASEGT. With 4 bases removed from V and 4 bases from J, the gap between germline ends came to 19 bases. The CDR3 runs to 16 residues. As DNA, the CDR3 is TGTGCCAGCAGTGTCCCTCACGGGCAGGGAACCTATGGCTACACCTTC. It encodes CASSVPHGQGTYGYTF.

By its share, this clonotype is medium-sized. Given a much more abundant clone one base away, this may be a read error. The V call is TRBV27, the J call TRBJ2-7, with D tentatively TRBD1 (6 bases). V dropped 6 bases and J dropped 1 base, with 10 bases sitting between them. The CDR3 totals 13 residues. Germline V gene sequence: CDR1 MNHEY, CDR2 SMNVEV (reference sequence). The CDR3, as DNA: TGTGCCAGCAGGGGAACAGGGTCCTACGAGCAGTACTTC. As protein: CASRGTGSYEQYF.

This clonotype is large (0.1 to 1%) within its sample. The chain combines TRBV15 with TRBJ1-2; TRBD1 might be the D (6 bases). Germline CDR1 LNHNV, CDR2 YYDKDF (reference sequence). Trimming left V 1 base short and J 2 bases short, with 8 bases between. There are 14 residues in the CDR3. The CDR3 protein is CATSRAGANYGYTF. CDR3 bases: TGTGCCACCAGCAGAGCGGGGGCCAACTATGGCTACACCTTC.

Judged by abundance, this clonotype is large. The chain uses TRBV28 and TRBJ2-2; 10 positions agree with TRBD2. The CDR3 sequence is 15 residues long. Germline trimming cut 11 bases from V and 6 bases from J; bases unmatched to any gene: 12. Germline CDR1 is MDHEN and CDR2 is SYDVKM. The DNA of the CDR3 is TGTGCCTCAATTGCTAGCGGGGGCGCGGCCGGGGAGCTGTTTTTT. Encoded protein: CASIASGGAAGELFF.

This clonotype is classed as large. The chain couples TRBV28 to TRBJ2-1, with D uncertain. Trimming pared 2 bases from V and 4 bases from J, leaving 15 bases between. The CDR3 runs 16 residues. Germline CDR1 MDHEN, CDR2 SYDVKM. Here the CDR3 reads CASSLAGTARYNEQFF. The CDR3 DNA sequence: TGTGCCAGCAGTTTAGCTGGAACCGCCAGATACAATGAGCAGTTCTTC.

This clonotype is large in the sample. The J gene is TRBJ2-7, the V gene TRBV28; D possibly matches TRBD1 or TRBD2 (5 bases each). V lost 7 bases, J lost 5 bases, and 12 bases lay in between. Germline CDR1 is MDHEN and CDR2 is SYDVKM. The CDR3 contains 12 residues. CDR3 in amino acids: CASTGRENEQYF. The CDR3 coding sequence is TGTGCCAGCACGGGCAGGGAGAACGAGCAGTACTTC.

Within the sample, this clonotype is hyperexpanded. The chain couples TRBV6-5 to TRBJ1-2; no definite D call. Germline V gene data show CDR1 as MNHEY and CDR2 as SVGAGI. The V end lost 5 bases, the J end lost 8 bases, and 18 bases lay between the germline ends. The CDR3 has 14 residues. Here the CDR3 DNA reads TGTGCCAGCAGTGGCGCGGACGCCGGCCGGGGCTACACCTTC. It yields the protein CASSGADAGRGYTF.

The chain recombines TRBV27 with TRBJ2-5; TRBD1 agrees at 8 bases. CDR3 size: 14 residues. V gave up 5 bases and J gave up 5 bases; unmatched junction bases: 7. Germline V gives CDR1 MNHEY, CDR2 SMNVEV (reference sequence). CDR3 nucleotide sequence: TGTGCCAGCAGTCTACTCGACAGGGGTGAGACCCAGTACTTC. Its translation is CASSLLDRGETQYF.

This clonotype counts as hyperexpanded. The chain links TRBV28 to TRBJ1-1, with unresolved D. The V and J ends lost 7 bases and 2 bases respectively, with 5 bases between them. Germline V gene sequence: CDR1 MDHEN, CDR2 SYDVKM. The CDR3 covers 11 residues. CDR3 bases: TGTGCCAGCAACGGAAACACTGAAGCTTTCTTT. Protein product: CASNGNTEAFF. Looking up the rest from reference TRBV28 and TRBJ1-1 gives the full variable domain: DVKVTQSSRYLVKRTGEKVFLECVQDMDHENMFWYRQDPGLGLRLIYFSYDVKMKEKGDIPEGYSVSREKKERFSLILESASTNQTSMYLCASNGNTEAFFGQGTRLTVV.

This clonotype has a handful of counts. This rearrangement joins TRBV6-5 to TRBJ2-3, with 7 bases matching TRBD2. Germline assignment: CDR1 MNHEY and CDR2 SVGAGI. The CDR3 covers 15 residues. J lost 2 bases, V lost 6 bases, and 8 bases had no gene match. This CDR3 reads CASRGGGHDTDTQYF. The CDR3 nucleotides read TGTGCCAGCAGGGGGGGGGGTCACGACACAGATACGCAGTATTTT.

Relative to its sample, this clonotype is medium-sized. The chain recombines TRBV15 with TRBJ1-1; D ambiguous. CDR3 size: 15 residues. Germline lookup yields CDR1 LNHNV and CDR2 YYDKDF (reference sequence). V was clipped by 1 base and J by 0 bases, with 9 bases between them. The CDR3 spells CATSRGHHMNTEAFF. CDR3 DNA sequence: TGTGCCACCAGCAGAGGACACCACATGAACACTGAAGCTTTCTTT.

Relative to its sample, this clonotype is large. The chain employs TRBV21-1 and TRBJ1-4. TRBV21-1 counts as a pseudogene. CDR3 length equals 18 residues. The CDR3 DNA is TGTGCCAGCAGCCCAGAGACAGACCCTCCTTCAACTAATGAAAAACTGTTTTTT. Translating it yields CASSPETDPPSTNEKLFF.

This clonotype is deemed hyperexpanded (1% or more). This sequence joins TRBV27 and TRBJ1-1; D is ambiguous. Germline values: CDR1 MNHEY, CDR2 SMNVEV (reference sequence). The CDR3 has 16 amino acids. V was cut by 3 bases and J by 6 bases, with 20 bases left in between. The CDR3 is CASSFSRGVGGSEAFF. The CDR3, as DNA: TGTGCCAGCAGTTTTTCTCGAGGTGTTGGAGGATCTGAAGCTTTCTTT.

In this sample, this clonotype is large. The rearrangement joins TRBV6-2 or TRBV6-3 to TRBJ1-3; a possible D gene is TRBD1 (6 bases). Germline CDR1 is MNHEY and CDR2 is SVGEGT. This CDR3 is 16 amino acids long. V was trimmed by 5 bases and J by 4 bases, leaving 18 bases between them. The CDR3 region is CASSLKNAGTGNTIYF. As DNA, the CDR3 is TGTGCCAGCAGTCTGAAGAACGCCGGGACAGGAAACACCATATATTTT.

The chain has TRBV28 and TRBJ2-2, with D possibly TRBD1 on 5 matching bases. The CDR3 runs to 14 residues. Germline V gene lookup returns CDR1 MDHEN and CDR2 SYDVKM. Trimming cost V 7 bases and J 5 bases, with 14 bases left between them. The CDR3 region is CASILSSGTGELFF. DNA for the CDR3: TGTGCCAGCATCCTTTCATCAGGGACCGGGGAGCTGTTTTTT.

This clonotype is labeled large. The chain carries TRBV28 and TRBJ1-1; the D is unclear. The V end was cut by 10 bases, the J end by 9 bases, with 18 bases between. Germline V lookup: CDR1 MDHEN, CDR2 SYDVKM. CDR3 size: 12 residues. CDR3 loop: CAILSGGSKAFF. CDR3 nucleotides: TGTGCCATCTTATCAGGAGGATCGAAAGCTTTCTTT.

This clonotype is termed hyperexpanded. The chain couples TRBV7-2 to TRBJ2-7; D might be TRBD1 or TRBD2, each matching 5 bases. The germline CDR1 and CDR2 sequences are SGHTA and FQGNSA. V lost 5 bases and J lost 6, with 20 bases in between. There are 15 residues in the CDR3. CDR3 residues: CASSPATGREGEQYF. The CDR3, as DNA: TGTGCCAGCAGCCCCGCGACGGGGCGCGAGGGCGAGCAGTACTTC.

The CDR3 nucleotides read TGCGCCAGCAGCCAAGCCGGAGGGACACCCTACGAGCAGTACTTC. Protein sequence: CASSQAGGTPYEQYF. This sequence joins TRBV4-3 and TRBJ2-7; perhaps D is TRBD1 or TRBD2 (6 bases each). The CDR3 is 15 residues long. The V gene's germline CDR1 is LGHNA and CDR2 YSLEER. Trimming left V 1 base short and J 2 bases short, with 12 bases between.

This clonotype is large in the sample. The rearrangement uses TRBV28 and TRBJ1-2; the match to TRBD1 covers 9 bases. The CDR3 consists of 17 residues. Germline CDR1 reads MDHEN; CDR2 reads SYDVKM. V was clipped by 4 bases and J by 1 base; unmatched bases: 10. As DNA, the CDR3 is TGTGCCAGCAGTTCCGGCTCAGGACAGGGGATTAACTATGGCTACACCTTC. The encoded protein is CASSSGSGQGINYGYTF.

This clonotype is large within its sample. The chain couples TRBV9 to TRBJ2-7, with 11 bases lining up with TRBD1. Germline V CDR1 and CDR2: SGDLS, YYNGEE. With V trimmed by 0 bases and J by 9 bases, 8 bases remained unmatched. The CDR3 consists of 15 residues. The CDR3 DNA sequence: TGTGCCAGCAGCGTAGGGGGACAGGGGGTGGATAGGCAGTACTTC. Translated: CASSVGGQGVDRQYF.

In its sample, this clonotype ranks as hyperexpanded (1% or more). The chain has TRBV6-5 and TRBJ1-1; no reliable D call. V lost 0 bases and J lost 0, with 14 bases in between. CDR1 is MNHEY and CDR2 is SVGAGI in the germline V gene. The CDR3 is 17 amino acids. Here the CDR3 DNA reads TGTGCCAGCAGTTACTCGTTTGGCCAAGGGATGAACACTGAAGCTTTCTTT. Protein product: CASSYSFGQGMNTEAFF.